The 7 T cell receptor beta chains listed next were all sequenced from one sample in a study of T-cell reconstitution after alpha-beta-depleted transplantation in children. Unique molecular identifiers were built into the TCRbeta library. MiXCR, applied by TCRdb to the PCR reads, yields one record per CDR3 protein. The data show approximately 300,000 distinct CDR3 sequences, over 9% seen once. The specimen was PBMCs, collected before TCRalphabeta/CD19-depleted stem cell transplant. These receptors were obtained from a boy under two years old with acute myeloid leukemia, due to receive a stem cell transplant.

This clonotype occurred many times. The rearrangement uses TRBV4-3 and TRBJ1-3; D is unclear. Trimming left V 0 bases short and J 1 base short, with 10 bases between. The CDR3 consists of 16 residues. From germline, CDR1 is LGHNA and CDR2 YSLEER. This CDR3 reads CASSQDRYESGNTIYF. The CDR3 DNA is TGCGCCAGCAGCCAAGATAGGTACGAGTCTGGAAACACCATATATTTT.

On this clonotype: No conserved phenylalanine or tryptophan is present at the end of the CDR3, so a read error is the likely explanation. The limits of the CDR3 on the DNA are not certain, so only TCRdb's listed CDR3 is given. This chain uses TRBV6-1 with TRBJ1-2; no check of the table's D call, TRBD1, against the DNA was made. With termini counted, the CDR3 has 12 amino acids. Germline V lookup: CDR1 MNHNS, CDR2 SASEGT. This CDR3 is CASSETGTGGLV.

This clonotype was recorded at least ten times. The chain employs TRBV12-3 or TRBV12-4 and TRBJ2-1; no reliable D call. V lost 3 bases, J lost 8 bases, and 14 bases lay in between. The CDR3 runs to 14 residues. The CDR3 sequence: CASSFTQLAHEQFF. The DNA for the CDR3 is TGTGCCAGCAGTTTTACGCAGCTGGCCCATGAGCAGTTCTTC.

This clonotype was detected many times. V usage is TRBV5-4 and J usage is TRBJ2-2; the match to TRBD2 covers 10 bases. Trimming at V came to 4 bases and at J to 1 base, leaving 4 bases not matched to a gene. The CDR3 length is 16 residues. The germline gives CDR1 SGHNT, CDR2 YYREEE (reference sequence). CDR3 region: CASSPRLAGNTGELFF. In DNA form, the CDR3 reads TGTGCCAGCAGCCCCCGACTAGCGGGGAACACCGGGGAGCTGTTTTTT. The entire variable domain, with the rest obtained from reference TRBV5-4 and TRBJ2-2, is as follows: ETGVTQSPTHLIKTRGQQVTLRCSSQSGHNTVSWYQQALGQGPQFIFQYYREEENGRGNFPPRFSGLQFPNYSSELNVNALELDDSALYLCASSPRLAGNTGELFFGEGSRLTVL.

Comments on this clonotype: Possible read error: a much larger clone is one base away. This chain joins TRBV5-1 and TRBJ2-7, with 13 bases matching TRBD2. The CDR3 is 17 residues long. Germline V gives CDR1 SGHRS, CDR2 YFSETQ. CDR3 protein: CASSLTSGRASSYEQHF. For the CDR3, the DNA is TGCGCCAGCAGCCTCACTAGCGGGAGGGCCTCCTCCTACGAGCAGCACTTC.

This clonotype was picked up many times. The CDR3 protein is CASSPDPGIEQYF. For the CDR3, the DNA is TGTGCCAGCAGCCCGGACCCGGGGATAGAGCAGTACTTC. The chain joins TRBV7-3 to TRBJ2-7; tentative D call: TRBD2 (5 bases). V was trimmed by 5 bases and J by 7 bases, leaving 15 bases between them. Germline V gene sequence: CDR1 SGHTA, CDR2 FQGTGA. This CDR3 spans 13 amino acids.

This clonotype occurred many times. The chain employs TRBV12-5 and TRBJ2-7; TRBD1 aligns across 7 bases. Trimming at V came to 7 bases and at J to 2 bases, leaving 11 bases not matched to a gene. The CDR3 extends over 15 amino acids. Germline V gene sequence: CDR1 LGHNT, CDR2 FRNRAP. The CDR3 sequence is CASALRNRGAYEQYF. DNA of the CDR3: TGTGCTAGTGCCCTCAGAAACAGGGGAGCCTACGAGCAGTACTTC. Full variable domain (missing parts from reference TRBV12-5 and TRBJ2-7): DARVTQTPRHKVTEMGQEVTMRCQPILGHNTVFWYRQTMMQGLELLAYFRNRAPLDDSGMPKDRFSAEMPDATLATLKIQPSEPRDSAVYFCASALRNRGAYEQYFGPGTRLTVT.